This TCR beta chain derives from a study of blood T cell repertoires in COVID-19. Background on the study: The study drew acute and convalescent COVID-19 samples from the United States, Italy and Spain. PBMCs, B-cell-depleted T cells, or T cells were the source of the cDNA or gDNA that made up the material.

Patients in Seattle were enrolled during active infection, then followed longitudinally. Germline V gives CDR1 SQVTM, CDR2 ANQGSEA. Unmatched junction bases numbered 9, after V lost 4 bases and J lost 9 bases. The CDR3 has 13 residues. Original analysis: Amplification from reference gene primers served as the basis for estimated nucleated cell counts. The method was immunoSEQ multiplex PCR; TCRdb's version includes in-frame clones alone and lacks a portion of them. V and J calls and clone size are copied from that table; D and trimming were computed from the DNA. The table has fewer than 600,000 clones, 75% to 90% seen once.

This sequence originates from a man younger than 30 with COVID-19, enrolled during active disease. Source material: peripheral blood. This chain connects TRBV29-1 to TRBJ2-1; 7 bases are a match to TRBD2. The CDR3 loop reads CSVVAGASGEQFF. CDR3 coding DNA: TGCAGCGTTGTCGCGGGAGCAAGCGGTGAGCAGTTCTTC.